Presented here are 17 T cell receptor beta chains from one specimen sequenced in a study of shared clonotypes between healthy human individuals. Clones were sequenced by immunoSEQ multiplex PCR, and TCRdb holds only the in-frame ones, with some missing. The sample lists about 1.1 million clones, 70% to 80% occurring once. The specimen sequenced was memory CD4+ T cells from PBMCs. Subset indicated: CD45RA-negative fraction. The receptors were sampled from a man aged 18-30 years in good health. Some clones in this sample may be carry-over from other donors' samples.

This clone was observed once. J is TRBJ2-7 and V is TRBV4-3; no clear D. The germline CDR1 and CDR2 sequences are LGHNA and YSLEER. V lost 1 base, J lost 6 bases, and 13 bases lay in between. The CDR3 spans 14 residues. CDR3 coding DNA: TGCGCCAGCAGCCAAGGGTTTGGGGTCTCCGAGCAGTACTTC. This codes for CASSQGFGVSEQYF.

The chain recombines TRBV30 with TRBJ2-6; D remains ambiguous. CDR1 GTSNPN and CDR2 SVGIG come from the germline V gene (reference sequence). With 7 bases removed from V and 2 bases from J, the gap between germline ends came to 21 bases. The CDR3 has 17 amino acids. CDR3 sequence reads: CALHRARTLPGANVLTF. Written as DNA, the CDR3 is TGTGCCTTACACCGGGCCCGGACCCTACCTGGGGCCAACGTCCTGACTTTC.

This chain joins TRBV4-1 and TRBJ1-1, with unresolved D. Deletions cut 0 bases from V and 0 bases from J, with 20 bases between. The germline V gene encodes CDR1 MGHRA and CDR2 YSYEKL. The CDR3 has 19 amino acids. CDR3 loop: CASSQDTEWERPLNTEAFF. In DNA form, the CDR3 reads TGCGCCAGCAGCCAAGATACGGAATGGGAAAGGCCCCTGAACACTGAAGCTTTCTTT.

The V gene is TRBV6-6, the J gene TRBJ2-1, with TRBD1 matching over 7 bases. The V and J ends lost 4 bases and 2 bases, in that order; junction bases with no gene match: 8. Germline CDR1 reads MNHNY; CDR2 reads SVGAGI (reference sequence). CDR3 size: 16 residues. The DNA for the CDR3 is TGTGCCAGCAGTTCCCGACAGGGAGATACCTACAATGAGCAGTTCTTC. Amino acid sequence: CASSSRQGDTYNEQFF.

The chain recombines TRBV7-9 with TRBJ2-7; 7 bases map to TRBD2. From germline, CDR1 is SEHNR and CDR2 FQNEAQ (reference sequence). The CDR3 consists of 16 residues. V shed 1 base and J 1 base; nucleotides not matched to a gene: 7. The CDR3, as DNA: TGTGCCAGCAGCTTAGGATACGGGAGGAGTTCCTACGAGCAGTACTTC. Translating it yields CASSLGYGRSSYEQYF. The entire variable domain, with the rest obtained from reference TRBV7-9 and TRBJ2-7, is as follows: DTGVSQNPRHKITKRGQNVTFRCDPISEHNRLYWYRQTLGQGPEFLTYFQNEAQLEKSRLLSDRFSAERPKGSFSTLEIQRTEQGDSAMYLCASSLGYGRSSYEQYFGPGTRLTVT.

The chain joins TRBV6-5 to TRBJ2-2; D ambiguous. There are 14 residues in the CDR3. V lost 7 bases, J lost 4 bases, and 13 bases lay in between. Germline V gene sequence: CDR1 MNHEY, CDR2 SVGAGI. CDR3 sequence reads: CASTFHRFTGELFF. The DNA for the CDR3 is TGTGCCAGCACGTTTCACCGATTCACCGGGGAGCTGTTTTTT.

This chain connects TRBV6-5 to TRBJ2-3; unclear D gene. Per germline, CDR1 MNHEY and CDR2 SVGAGI. This CDR3 spans 13 amino acids. With 6 bases removed from V and 5 bases from J, the gap between germline ends came to 12 bases. As DNA, the CDR3 is TGTGCCAGCAGATTGGTGGAAAGAGATACGCAGTATTTT. It translates to CASRLVERDTQYF.

This clone was observed a handful of times. The chain employs TRBV28 and TRBJ1-4; perhaps TRBD1 as D (5 bases). V was clipped by 5 bases and J by 0 bases, with 10 bases between them. CDR1 is MDHEN and CDR2 is SYDVKM in the germline V gene. The length of the CDR3 is 15 residues. The DNA of the CDR3 is TGTGCCAGCAGTCCCCGGGGGGCAACTAATGAAAAACTGTTTTTT. As protein: CASSPRGATNEKLFF.

Notes on this clone: The identical CDR3 is also encoded by other nucleotide sequences in the sample. The chain joins TRBV2 to TRBJ2-3; the D is unclear. Trimming took 4 bases from V and 0 from J, leaving 5 bases between them. The CDR3 runs 13 residues. Germline-derived CDR1 and CDR2 are SNHLY and FYNNEI. In DNA form, the CDR3 reads TGTGCCAGCAGTGGAACTAGCACAGATACGCAGTATTTT. Translating gives CASSGTSTDTQYF.

V gene TRBV19 combines with J gene TRBJ2-2, with D uncertain. CDR1 LNHDA and CDR2 SQIVND come from the germline V gene (reference sequence). Trimming pared 4 bases from V and 4 bases from J, leaving 10 bases between. The CDR3 is made up of 14 amino acids. Written as DNA, the CDR3 is TGTGCCAGTAGTAACCCGGCGCGCACCGGGGAGCTGTTTTTT. It translates to CASSNPARTGELFF.

This sequence joins TRBV29-1 and TRBJ2-1; the D gene is possibly TRBD2 (5 bases). Trimming shortened V by 7 bases and J by 10 bases, and 14 bases separated the two germline ends. Germline lookup yields CDR1 SQVTM and CDR2 ANQGSEA. This CDR3 region has 11 residues. The CDR3 region has the DNA TGCAGCGACCGCGGACTCAACGAGCAGTTCTTC. This translates into CSDRGLNEQFF.

A word on this clone: Other nucleotide sequences from this sample produce the same CDR3. The chain links TRBV12-5 to TRBJ2-1; D not resolved. V lost 4 bases and J lost 4, with 5 bases in between. Looked up from germline, CDR1 is LGHNT and CDR2 is FRNRAP. This CDR3 spans 12 amino acids. The CDR3: CASGWGYNEQFF. The CDR3 DNA reads TGTGCTAGTGGTTGGGGTTACAATGAGCAGTTCTTC. Using reference TRBV12-5 and TRBJ2-1 for the parts outside the CDR3, the full variable domain is DARVTQTPRHKVTEMGQEVTMRCQPILGHNTVFWYRQTMMQGLELLAYFRNRAPLDDSGMPKDRFSAEMPDATLATLKIQPSEPRDSAVYFCASGWGYNEQFFGPGTRLTVL.

The gene calls are TRBV5-6 and TRBJ1-3; D is unclear. There are 13 residues in the CDR3. Trimming cost V 1 base and J 4 bases, with 6 bases left between them. Germline V gives CDR1 SGHDT, CDR2 YYEEEE. This CDR3 reads CASSLPTGNTIYF. The CDR3 region has the DNA TGTGCCAGCAGCTTGCCGACGGGAAACACCATATATTTT.

In this sample, this clone turned up a few times. This same CDR3 is encoded by further DNA sequences in the sample. V gene TRBV6-5 combines with J gene TRBJ1-1; D not resolved. The CDR3 spans 12 residues. V gave up 0 bases and J gave up 6 bases, with 5 bases separating them. CDR1 MNHEY and CDR2 SVGAGI come from the germline V gene. The CDR3 protein is CASSYSGAEAFF. The CDR3 nucleotides read TGTGCCAGCAGTTACTCGGGAGCTGAAGCTTTCTTT.

This clone was detected once. The rearrangement links TRBV25-1 to TRBJ2-7, with 7 bases lining up with TRBD2. This CDR3 is 15 amino acids long. CDR1 is MGHDK, CDR2 SYGVNS, per germline. V was pared by 1 base and J by 5 bases, with 8 bases of the junction left unmatched. CDR3 sequence reads: CASSEFRLAANEQYF. The DNA for the CDR3 is TGTGCCAGCAGTGAATTCAGGCTAGCGGCCAACGAGCAGTACTTC.

The J gene is TRBJ2-1, the V gene TRBV11-3; D gene uncertain. V was pared by 1 base and J by 1 base, with 11 bases between. The CDR3 is made up of 16 amino acids. CDR1 and CDR2 from the germline V gene are SGHNT and YENEEA. The DNA of the CDR3 is TGTGCCAGCAGCTTAGTCGGTGGCTTATCCTACAATGAGCAGTTCTTC. Amino acid sequence: CASSLVGGLSYNEQFF.

This clone was detected once. The gene calls are TRBV18 and TRBJ2-1, with no clear D. Germline V gives CDR1 KGHSH, CDR2 LQKENI. The CDR3 consists of 13 residues. V lost 2 bases, J lost 16 bases, and 18 bases lay in between. CDR3 coding DNA: TGTGCCAGCTCACCAACGGACCTCCAAGATCAATTCTTC. It translates to CASSPTDLQDQFF.